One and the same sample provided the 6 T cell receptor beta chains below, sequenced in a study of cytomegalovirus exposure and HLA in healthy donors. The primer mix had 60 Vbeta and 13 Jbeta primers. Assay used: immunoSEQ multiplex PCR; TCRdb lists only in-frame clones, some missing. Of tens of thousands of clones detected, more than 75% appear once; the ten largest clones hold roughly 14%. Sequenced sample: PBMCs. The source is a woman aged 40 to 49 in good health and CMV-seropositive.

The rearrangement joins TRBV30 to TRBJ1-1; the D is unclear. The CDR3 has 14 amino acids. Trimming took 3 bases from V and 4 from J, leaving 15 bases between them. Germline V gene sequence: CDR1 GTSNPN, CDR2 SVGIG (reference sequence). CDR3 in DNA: TGTGCCTGGAGACTAGCGGCGGCGAGCACTGAAGCTTTCTTT. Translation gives CAWRLAAASTEAFF.

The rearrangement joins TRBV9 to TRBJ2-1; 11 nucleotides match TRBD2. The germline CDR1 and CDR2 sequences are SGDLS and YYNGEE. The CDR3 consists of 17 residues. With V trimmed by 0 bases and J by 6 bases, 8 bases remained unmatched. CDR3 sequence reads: CASSVGPSGRSGNEQFF. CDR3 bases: TGTGCCAGCAGCGTAGGACCTAGCGGGAGGTCTGGCAATGAGCAGTTCTTC.

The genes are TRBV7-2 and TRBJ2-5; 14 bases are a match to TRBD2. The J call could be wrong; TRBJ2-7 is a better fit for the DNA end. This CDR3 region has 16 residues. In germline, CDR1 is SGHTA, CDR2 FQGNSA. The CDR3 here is CASSLGTSGGSYEQYF. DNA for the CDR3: TGTGCCAGCAGCTTAGGGACTAGCGGGGGGTCCTACGAGCAGTACTTC.

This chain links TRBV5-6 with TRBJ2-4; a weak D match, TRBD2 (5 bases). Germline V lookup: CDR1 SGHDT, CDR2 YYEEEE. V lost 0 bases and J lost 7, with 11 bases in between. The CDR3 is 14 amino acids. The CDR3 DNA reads TGTGCCAGCAGCTTGGGTCGGGGAACGAACATTCAGTACTTC. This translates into CASSLGRGTNIQYF.

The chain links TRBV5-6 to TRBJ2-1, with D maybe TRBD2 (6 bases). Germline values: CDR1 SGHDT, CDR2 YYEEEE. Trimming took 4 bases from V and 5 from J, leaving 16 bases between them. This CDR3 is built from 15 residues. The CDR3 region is CASSPRDALHNEQFF. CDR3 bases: TGTGCCAGCAGCCCGCGGGACGCCCTCCACAATGAGCAGTTCTTC.

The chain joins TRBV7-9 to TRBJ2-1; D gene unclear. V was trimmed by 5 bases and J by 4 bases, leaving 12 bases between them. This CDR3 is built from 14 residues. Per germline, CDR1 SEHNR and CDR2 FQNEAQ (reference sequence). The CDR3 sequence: CASSPTSEYNEQFF. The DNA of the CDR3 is TGTGCCAGCAGCCCCACATCAGAATACAATGAGCAGTTCTTC. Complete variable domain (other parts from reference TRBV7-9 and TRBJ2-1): DTGVSQNPRHKITKRGQNVTFRCDPISEHNRLYWYRQTLGQGPEFLTYFQNEAQLEKSRLLSDRFSAERPKGSFSTLEIQRTEQGDSAMYLCASSPTSEYNEQFFGPGTRLTVL.